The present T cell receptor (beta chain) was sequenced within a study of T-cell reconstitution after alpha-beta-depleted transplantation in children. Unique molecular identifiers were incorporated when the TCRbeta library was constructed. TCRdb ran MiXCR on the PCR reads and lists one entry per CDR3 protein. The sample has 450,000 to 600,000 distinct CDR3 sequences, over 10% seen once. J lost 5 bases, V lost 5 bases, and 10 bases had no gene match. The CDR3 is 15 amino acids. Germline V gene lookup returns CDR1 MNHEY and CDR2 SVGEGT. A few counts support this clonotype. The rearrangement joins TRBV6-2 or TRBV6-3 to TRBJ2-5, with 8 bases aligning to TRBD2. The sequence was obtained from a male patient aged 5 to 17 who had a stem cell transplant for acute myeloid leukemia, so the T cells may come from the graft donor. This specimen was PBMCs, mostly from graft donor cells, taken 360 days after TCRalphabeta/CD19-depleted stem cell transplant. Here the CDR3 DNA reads TGTGCCAGCAGTAGGCCGGGACTAGTAGGCGAGACCCAGTACTTC. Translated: CASSRPGLVGETQYF.